This T cell receptor (beta chain) was recovered during a study of regulatory T cells in long-lasting Graves disease. Whole-study context: Over 5 years of antithyroid drugs with positive TSH receptor antibodies was taken to mean persistent Graves' disease.

Deletions cut 5 bases from V and 14 bases from J, with 13 bases between. There are 12 residues in the CDR3. CDR1 MDHEN and CDR2 SYDVKM come from the germline V gene. Broader study findings: Patients with persistent disease shared roughly 3,000 public clonotypes, outpacing the roughly 870 shared by new patients. TCR diversity was lower in persistent than newly diagnosed Graves' disease.

This clonotype turned up a few times. Its specificity is not known. Described time point: persistent/refractory GD, antithyroid drugs over 5 years with positive TRAb. With RNA extracted from PBMCs as input, the TCR library was made. With iRepertoire HTBI primers and Arm-PCR of CDR3 regions, TCR beta libraries were built. TCRdb called the multiplex PCR reads again in MiXCR, with one record for every CDR3 protein. The sample contains hundreds of thousands of distinct CDR3 sequences, around 32% of which appear only once. This chain uses TRBV28 with TRBJ1-6, with D perhaps matching TRBD1 (6 bases). The TCR originated in a female donor with Graves disease. Material: peripheral blood mononuclear cells (PBMCs), obtained when the disease was refractory, from a patient treated with antithyroid drugs. CDR3 nucleotides: TGTGCCAGCAGTCGGGACACCCGGGCCCTCCACTTT. This encodes CASSRDTRALHF.